This TCR beta chain was observed in a study of T cells after yellow fever vaccination. Findings and limits, study-wide: There was a small share of clonotypes that showed up in both the CD4 and CD8 compartments. Contamination by abundant bulk-population clonotypes could be present in FACS-sorted repertoires.

Points on this clonotype: Antigen: not known.

TCRdb re-derived calls from the 5' RACE reads in MiXCR, one entry per CDR3 protein. The table has 500,000 to 550,000 distinct CDR3 sequences, 20% to 25% seen once. The material sequenced was PBMCs, taken less than 25 days after the first yellow fever vaccination. The receptor was derived from a man aged 18 to 35 who received the YFV17D yellow fever vaccine.

In nucleotides, the CDR3 is TGCGCCAGCAGCTTGGGACTAGCGGGGGGGCCGATGACAGATACGCAGTATTTT. It yields the protein CASSLGLAGGPMTDTQYF. The genes are TRBV5-1 and TRBJ2-3; TRBD2 matches at 14 bases. The V segment lost 0 bases and the J segment 3 bases; nucleotides outside the gene matches: 6. The germline gives CDR1 SGHRS, CDR2 YFSETQ. The CDR3 is made up of 18 amino acids.